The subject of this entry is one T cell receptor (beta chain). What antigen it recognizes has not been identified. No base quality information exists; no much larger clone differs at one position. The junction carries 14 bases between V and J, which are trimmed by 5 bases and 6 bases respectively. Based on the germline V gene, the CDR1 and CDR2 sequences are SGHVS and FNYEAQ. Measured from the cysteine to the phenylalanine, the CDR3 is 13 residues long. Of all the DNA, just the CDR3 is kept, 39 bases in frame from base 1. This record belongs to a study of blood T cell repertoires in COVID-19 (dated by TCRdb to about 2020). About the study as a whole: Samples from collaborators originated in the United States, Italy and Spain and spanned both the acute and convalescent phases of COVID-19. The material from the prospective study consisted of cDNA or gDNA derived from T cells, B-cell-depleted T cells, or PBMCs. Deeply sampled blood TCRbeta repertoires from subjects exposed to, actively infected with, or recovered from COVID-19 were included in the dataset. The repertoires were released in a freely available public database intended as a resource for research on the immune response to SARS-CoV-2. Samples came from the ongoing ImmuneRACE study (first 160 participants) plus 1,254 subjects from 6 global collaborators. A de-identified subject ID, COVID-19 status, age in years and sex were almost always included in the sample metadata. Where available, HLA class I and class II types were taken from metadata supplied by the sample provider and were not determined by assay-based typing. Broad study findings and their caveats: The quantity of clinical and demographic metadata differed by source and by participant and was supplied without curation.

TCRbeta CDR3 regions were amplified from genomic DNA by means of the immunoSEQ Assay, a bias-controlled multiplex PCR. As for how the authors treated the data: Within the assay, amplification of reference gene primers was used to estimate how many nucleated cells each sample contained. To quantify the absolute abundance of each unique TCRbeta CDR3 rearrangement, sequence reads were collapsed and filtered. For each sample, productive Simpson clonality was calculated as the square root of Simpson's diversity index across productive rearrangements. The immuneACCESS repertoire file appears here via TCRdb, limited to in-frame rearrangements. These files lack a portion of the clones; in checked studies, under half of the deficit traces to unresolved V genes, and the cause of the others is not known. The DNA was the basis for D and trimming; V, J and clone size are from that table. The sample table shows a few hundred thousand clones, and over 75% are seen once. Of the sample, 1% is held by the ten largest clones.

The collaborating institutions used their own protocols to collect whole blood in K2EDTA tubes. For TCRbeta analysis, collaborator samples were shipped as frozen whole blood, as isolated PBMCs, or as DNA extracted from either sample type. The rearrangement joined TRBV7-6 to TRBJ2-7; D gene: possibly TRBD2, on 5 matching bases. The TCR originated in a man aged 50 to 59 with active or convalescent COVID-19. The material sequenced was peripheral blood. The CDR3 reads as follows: CASSPGLSVEQYF. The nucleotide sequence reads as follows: TGTGCCAGCAGCCCAGGACTTAGCGTCGAGCAGTACTTC.